Listed here are 15 T cell receptor beta chains from one sample, sequenced in a study of blood T cells in healthy people across ages. Then a second PCR, running about 7 to 11 cycles, was carried out with a sample-barcoded 5' primer and a J-beta primer mix. TCRdb analysed the 5' RACE reads with MiXCR anew, one entry per CDR3 protein. The sample lists approximately 820,000 distinct CDR3 sequences; approximately 48% were seen once. Sequencing input: blood. The source is a man between 60 and 75 years old in good health.

V is TRBV20-1 and J is TRBJ1-6, with D uncertain. This CDR3 contains 16 residues. Per the germline V gene, CDR1 is DFQATT and CDR2 is SNEGSKA (reference sequence). The CDR3 here is CRSGPKKSSYNSPLHF. Written as DNA, the CDR3 is TGCAGATCTGGGCCCAAGAAGAGCTCCTATAATTCACCCCTCCACTTT.

This sequence joins TRBV20-1 and TRBJ2-6; D might be TRBD1 (5 bases). With 1 base removed from V and 2 bases from J, the gap between germline ends came to 12 bases. Germline CDR1 is DFQATT and CDR2 is SNEGSKA (reference sequence). This CDR3 has 16 amino acids. CDR3 protein: CSARGPGRAGANVLTF. CDR3 bases: TGCAGTGCTAGAGGCCCGGGCAGGGCTGGGGCCAACGTCCTGACTTTC.

The chain is built from TRBV5-6 and TRBJ2-7; D is possibly TRBD2 (6 bases). There are 12 residues in the CDR3. The germline V and J ends were trimmed by 6 bases and 0 bases, with 7 bases remaining between them. Germline V gives CDR1 SGHDT, CDR2 YYEEEE. CDR3 DNA sequence: TGTGCCAGCAACGGGGGCTCCTACGAGCAGTACTTC. Its protein product is CASNGGSYEQYF.

This clonotype has only a few counts. The J gene is TRBJ2-5, the V gene TRBV2; the match to TRBD2 covers 7 bases. The CDR3 spans 14 residues. After removal of 3 bases from V and 5 bases from J, the junction contained 6 bases not matched to a gene. The germline CDR1 and CDR2 sequences are SNHLY and FYNNEI. The CDR3: CASSDSGASETQYF. CDR3 sequence (DNA): TGTGCCAGCAGTGACAGCGGGGCTTCGGAGACCCAGTACTTC.

The gene calls are TRBV4-1 and TRBJ2-7, with 7 bases identical to TRBD2. V lost 1 base to trimming and J lost 7 bases; unmatched junction nucleotides: 10. The CDR3 length is 15 residues. Per the germline V gene, CDR1 is MGHRA and CDR2 is YSYEKL. DNA for the CDR3: TGCGCCAGCAGCCAAGGCCCCAGCGGGGATCGAGAGCAGTACTTC. It yields the protein CASSQGPSGDREQYF.

This rearrangement joins TRBV20-1 to TRBJ1-2; no clear D. CDR3 length equals 15 residues. Per the germline V gene, CDR1 is DFQATT and CDR2 is SNEGSKA (reference sequence). Trimming removed 6 bases from V and 4 bases from J, with 21 bases in between. CDR3 nucleotide sequence: TGCAGTGCAATAAATCCGAGGGAATCCGTCTATGGCTACACCTTC. This codes for CSAINPRESVYGYTF.

This clonotype was counted at least ten times. The rearrangement uses TRBV7-2 and TRBJ2-5, with TRBD2 matching 11 bases. V lost 0 bases to trimming and J lost 5 bases; unmatched junction nucleotides: 8. The CDR3 spans 17 residues. Germline V gives CDR1 SGHTA, CDR2 FQGNSA. The CDR3 region is CASSLALTSGGSETQYF. The CDR3 DNA follows: TGTGCCAGCAGCTTAGCGCTCACTAGCGGGGGTTCGGAGACCCAGTACTTC.

This clonotype was seen a single time. The chain links TRBV5-1 to TRBJ1-5; weak D call: TRBD1 (5 bases). Looked up from germline, CDR1 is SGHRS and CDR2 is YFSETQ. This CDR3 comprises 14 residues. The V end lost 2 bases, the J end lost 8 bases, and 14 bases lay between the germline ends. CDR3 amino acids: CASSFARGGEPQHF. Here the CDR3 DNA reads TGCGCCAGCAGCTTTGCACGGGGAGGGGAGCCCCAGCATTTT.

This rearrangement joins TRBV6-2 or TRBV6-3 to TRBJ1-1; D remains ambiguous. CDR1 is MNHEY and CDR2 is SVGEGT in the germline V gene. This CDR3 region has 14 residues. The ends were cut back, 2 bases at V and 0 bases at J, with 7 bases in the middle. CDR3 residues: CASSYPTLNTEAFF. The CDR3 bases are TGTGCCAGCAGTTACCCGACCTTGAACACTGAAGCTTTCTTT.

The rearrangement joins TRBV30 to TRBJ1-1; D remains unclear. The CDR3 is made up of 12 amino acids. Trimming removed 0 bases from V and 7 bases from J, with 9 bases in between. CDR1 and CDR2 from the germline V gene are GTSNPN and SVGIG (reference sequence). DNA for the CDR3: TGTGCCTGGAGTGTACAACTGGGTGAAGCTTTCTTT. Its translation: CAWSVQLGEAFF.

In the case of this clonotype: An end of the junction differs from the germline gene, which may be a read error. V gene TRBV7-9 combines with J gene TRBJ1-1, with a possible D match to TRBD1 (6 bases). This CDR3 has 12 residues. CDR1 and CDR2 (germline): SEHNR, FQNEAQ (reference sequence). CDR3 coding DNA: TGTGCCACCGGACAGACAAACACTGAAGTTTTCTTT. Its translation is CATGQTNTEVFF.

The chain is built from TRBV20-1 and TRBJ2-2, with a possible D match to TRBD2 (6 bases). The ends were cut back, 7 bases at V and 0 bases at J, with 9 bases in the middle. CDR1 DFQATT and CDR2 SNEGSKA come from the germline V gene (reference sequence). The CDR3 consists of 13 residues. The chain's CDR3 is CSGTKTNTGELFF. Written as DNA, the CDR3 is TGCAGTGGGACTAAAACGAACACCGGGGAGCTGTTTTTT.

The rearrangement joins TRBV20-1 to TRBJ2-3, with 9 bases that match TRBD2. This CDR3 has 14 residues. The V gene end was trimmed by 6 bases and the J gene end by 2 bases; junction bases not matched to a gene: 6. Germline V lookup: CDR1 DFQATT, CDR2 SNEGSKA (reference sequence). CDR3 loop: CSARSGGNTDTQYF. CDR3 in DNA: TGCAGTGCGCGCAGCGGGGGGAACACAGATACGCAGTATTTT.

The genes are TRBV7-2 and TRBJ2-3, with 7 bases matching TRBD2. CDR1 SGHTA and CDR2 FQGNSA come from the germline V gene. J was trimmed by 7 bases and V by 1 base; bases with no gene match: 11. CDR3 length: 16 residues. As DNA, the CDR3 is TGTGCCAGCAGCTTAGTGTCTAGCGGATTCCGGAATACGCAGTATTTT. Its translation is CASSLVSSGFRNTQYF.

V is TRBV20-1 and J is TRBJ2-5; 8 bases line up with TRBD2. Judging by the DNA end, TRBJ2-7 fits better; the J call may be wrong. This CDR3 is built from 16 residues. Germline CDR1 is DFQATT and CDR2 is SNEGSKA (reference sequence). CDR3 DNA sequence: TGCAGTGGAAGAATAGCGGGGCTAGCGGTCAACAACGAGCAGTACTTC. Translation: CSGRIAGLAVNNEQYF.